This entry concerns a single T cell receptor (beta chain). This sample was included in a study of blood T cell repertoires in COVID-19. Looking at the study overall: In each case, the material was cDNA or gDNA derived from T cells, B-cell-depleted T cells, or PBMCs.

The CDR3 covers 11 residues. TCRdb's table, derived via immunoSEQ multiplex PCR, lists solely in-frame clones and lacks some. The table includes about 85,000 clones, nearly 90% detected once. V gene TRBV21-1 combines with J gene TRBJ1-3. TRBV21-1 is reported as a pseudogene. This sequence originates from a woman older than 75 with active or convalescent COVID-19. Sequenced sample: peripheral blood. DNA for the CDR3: TGTGCCAGCAGCGTCGGGGACACCATATATTTT. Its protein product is CASSVGDTIYF.